This entry is about one T cell receptor (beta chain). Authors' processing steps: Reference gene primer amplification in the assay estimated nucleated cell counts. The assay was immunoSEQ multiplex PCR, and TCRdb's table has in-frame clones only and misses some. V, J and clone size reflect that table, while D and trimming were determined from the DNA. This sample has about 440,000 clones, with roughly 87% found just once. Enrolled through a virtual design, the participants were between about 18 and 100 years of age and came from 24 US areas. Cohort 3 donors were reported recovered after two negative PCRs, clearance, or symptom resolution. With V trimmed by 6 bases and J by 3 bases, 6 bases remained unmatched. The CDR3 runs to 16 residues. The V gene's germline CDR1 is MDHEN and CDR2 SYDVKM. The source of the sample is a study of blood T cell repertoires in COVID-19. Study overall: Acute-phase and convalescent COVID-19 samples originated in the United States, Italy and Spain.

The chain uses TRBV28 and TRBJ2-3; 13 bases agree with TRBD2. Material for sequencing was PBMCs or T cells enriched from blood (not recorded which). The source of this sequence is a man aged 18 to 35 who had recovered from COVID-19. DNA for the CDR3: TGTGCCAGCAGGGAACCGGGACTAGCGGGAACAGATACGCAGTATTTT. Translating gives CASREPGLAGTDTQYF.